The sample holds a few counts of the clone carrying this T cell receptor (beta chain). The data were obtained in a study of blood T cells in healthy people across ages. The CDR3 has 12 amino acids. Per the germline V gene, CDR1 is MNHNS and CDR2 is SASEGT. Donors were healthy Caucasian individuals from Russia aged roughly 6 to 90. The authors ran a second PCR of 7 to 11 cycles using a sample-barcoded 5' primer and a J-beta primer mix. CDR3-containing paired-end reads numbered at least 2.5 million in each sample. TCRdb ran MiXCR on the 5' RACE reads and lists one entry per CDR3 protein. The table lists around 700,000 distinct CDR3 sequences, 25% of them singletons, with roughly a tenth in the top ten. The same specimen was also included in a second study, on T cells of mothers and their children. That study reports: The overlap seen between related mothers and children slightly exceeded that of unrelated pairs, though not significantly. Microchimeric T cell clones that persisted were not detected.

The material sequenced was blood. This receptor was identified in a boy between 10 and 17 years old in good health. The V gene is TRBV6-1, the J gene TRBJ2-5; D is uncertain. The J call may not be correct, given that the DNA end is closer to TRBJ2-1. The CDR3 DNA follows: TGTGCCAGCAGCGAACTCGGCGGTGAGCAGTTCTTC. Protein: CASSELGGEQFF.